This T cell receptor beta chain was captured by sequencing in a study of blood T cell repertoires in COVID-19. Overall study: The United States, Italy and Spain supplied acute and convalescent COVID-19 samples. T cells, B-cell-depleted T cells, or PBMCs provided the cDNA or gDNA that served as material.

Sequencing was performed with immunoSEQ multiplex PCR; in TCRdb, only in-frame clones are kept and a portion is missing. This table has more than 250,000 clones, approximately 88% appearing once. Those enrolled, adults aged about 18 to 89 years, came from 25 or so US areas. Germline values: CDR1 LGHDT, CDR2 YNNKEL (reference sequence). This CDR3 has 14 amino acids. The V and J ends lost 4 bases and 14 bases, in that order; junction bases with no gene match: 11. This chain uses TRBV3-1 (or the pseudogene TRBV3-2) with TRBJ2-1; 10 nucleotides line up with TRBD2. Sequenced input: PBMCs or T cells enriched from blood (not recorded which). The sequence was collected from a woman between 40 and 50 years old who had recovered from COVID-19. In DNA, the CDR3 is TGTGCCAGCAGCCTAGCGGGAGGAGGTCACTGGGAGTTCTTC. This encodes CASSLAGGGHWEFF.